Below, one TCR beta chain is given with its context. Its binding antigen is unknown. No much larger clonotype is one base removed from it; base qualities were not supplied. Donors were a few dozen systemically healthy Caucasian individuals from Russia aged roughly 6 to 90 years. Each donor gave 8 to 10 milliliters of peripheral blood, drawn into EDTA-treated Vacutainer tubes. Ficoll-Paque density-gradient centrifugation was used to isolate PBMCs, with at least 7 million per sample. Trizol reagent was used to extract total RNA from the PBMCs, yielding at least 5 micrograms per sample. For every donor, flow cytometry on a PBMC aliquot measured the percentage of naive CD45RAhigh/CD27high T cells. Library creation used 5' RACE. The data were produced on an Illumina HiSeq 2500. A second PCR of 7 to 11 cycles was performed with a sample-barcoded 5' primer and a J-beta primer mix. A template-switch 5' adaptor carrying 12 random nucleotides introduced a unique molecular identifier onto each TCR beta cDNA molecule. At least 2.5 million CDR3-containing paired-end reads were obtained from each sample. The Mint cDNA synthesis kit, primed by a TRBC-specific oligonucleotide, was used to synthesize first-strand cDNA from all RNA. After uracil-DNA glycosylase treatment, a first 18-cycle PCR used universal primers M1SS and BC2_uni_R on all cDNA. On the authors' methods: For normalization, 1 million high-quality reads, each with a distinct molecular identifier, were randomly selected from each sample. Instead of being binned into consensus sequences, reads with shared molecular identifiers were discarded. MiTCR, run with a Q25 quality threshold and the strictest error-elimination algorithm, handled CDR3 identification, clonotype clustering and error correction. A nonparametric unseen species model with Euler transformation was used to estimate lower-bound total TCR beta diversity. TCRdb reran the public reads through fastp at Q25 and MiXCR, keeping productive beta chains. CDR3 protein duplicates are merged, each entry listing the most common genes and DNA. TCRdb's processing, not the authors' own work, is the source of the V and J calls. A total of about 1.8 million distinct CDR3 sequences appear in this sample, 40% to 55% of them only once. 2% to 2.5% of the sample belongs to the ten largest clones.

CDR1 and CDR2 are read off the germline V gene as SNHLY and FYNNEI. V ends up 4 bases short and J 4 bases short, with an unmatched junction base count of 9. The CDR3, from cysteine to phenylalanine, totals 15 residues. Left in the record is the CDR3 DNA by itself, 45 bases read in frame from the first base. The data belong to a study of blood T cells in healthy people across ages (dated by TCRdb to about 2015). With respect to the entire study: Template switching captured roughly one uniquely barcoded TCR beta cDNA molecule per two T cells in model experiments. Using deep sequencing normalized with unique cDNA molecular identifiers, the study measured how TCR beta repertoire diversity changes with age. Donors were grouped into four age groups: young (average roughly 15 years), middle-aged (roughly 37), aged (62) and long-lived (82). Using the same blood draw, the study looked at two additional independent replicas of 1 million unique cDNA reads for two donors, one aged 18 to 30 and the other aged 80 or older. To avoid experimental bias, donors of different ages were distributed randomly across sequencing lanes.

The paper's findings and limits, for the study overall: Total diversity estimates from one million sequenced T cells were considered lower bounds and underestimates. The CMV infection status of donors was not known, potentially confounding age-related changes in expanded clonotypes. Because profiling used bulk unsorted PBMCs, naive and antigen-experienced compartments could not be compared conclusively. Compared with the aged group, the long-lived group had more naive CD4+ T cells, fewer expanded clones and increased TCR diversity, a pattern suggesting age selection. Observed TCR beta diversity per million T cells fell roughly linearly with age, and a significant reduction was already apparent by age roughly 40. Observed TCR beta diversity correlated strongly with the percentage of naive T cells measured by flow cytometry.

The receptor comes from a woman aged 35 to 49 in good health. Recombination linked TRBV2 to TRBJ1-2, with TRBD1 identical over 7 junction bases. Sequencing was performed on blood. The DNA sequence is TGTGCCAGCAGTGGTGGAGGGGGACAGAGCTATGGCTACACCTTC. Its protein product is CASSGGGGQSYGYTF.